This TCR beta chain was sequenced for a study of glioma-infiltrating T cells. This clonotype was seen a few times. Antigen: not known. Amplification of TCR alpha and beta CDR3 regions from RNA used iRepertoire nested multiplex PCR. MiXCR, applied by TCRdb to the multiplex PCR reads, yields one record per CDR3 protein. The sample contains over 120,000 distinct CDR3 sequences, about 39% of which appear only once. This CDR3 has 17 residues. J gave up 4 bases and V 5 bases, and 13 bases lay outside the gene matches. Germline V gene data show CDR1 as MNHEY and CDR2 as SVGEGT. General study results and limits: Very few CDR3 sequences were shared between tissue and blood. Non-neoplastic patients had below-expected tissue-blood divergence, while all gliomas exceeded expectation.

Sample: glioma tissue, nonneoplastic brain tissue, or PBMCs (not recorded which). This TCR came from a human donor with low-grade glioma or glioblastoma, undergoing nonglioma brain surgery, or in good health (not recorded which). The chain carries TRBV6-2 or TRBV6-3 and TRBJ2-3; 9 positions agree with TRBD2. In DNA, the CDR3 is TGTGCCAGCAGTCCCTGGGGTAGCGGGAGAACCGCAGATACGCAGTATTTT. Its protein is CASSPWGSGRTADTQYF.